This T cell receptor (beta chain) was identified during a study of blood T cell repertoires in COVID-19. Study background: Samples of COVID-19 (acute and convalescent) were obtained from the United States, Italy and Spain.

Some clones are missing from TCRdb's copy, which holds only in-frame ones; the method was immunoSEQ multiplex PCR. This table has about 200,000 clones, around 85% appearing once. The CDR3 covers 13 residues. V lost 7 bases to trimming and J lost 1 base, with 10 bases between them. The origin of this receptor is a woman aged 70 to 79 with acute or convalescent COVID-19. Sequencing was performed on peripheral blood. The chain joins TRBV12-3 or TRBV12-4 to TRBJ1-1; D remains unclear. The DNA of the CDR3 is TGTGCCAGCATCGCAGGCCCGAACACTGAAGCTTTCTTT. Translation: CASIAGPNTEAFF.